This T cell receptor beta chain was captured by sequencing in a study of shared T cell receptors in the human thymus. Here immunoSEQ multiplex PCR was the method, and the copy in TCRdb shows in-frame clones only, minus some. Of hundreds of thousands of clones in the sample, 70% to 90% were seen once. These data were also filed under a second study, of human thymus T cells. This second study notes: Corrective heart surgery yielded the resections from which the thymus tissue came.

The sample was thymocytes. The sequence was obtained from a girl under three years old with a congenital heart defect.

Here the CDR3 reads CASSDYLGQGGEQFF. The CDR3 nucleotides read TGTGCCAGCAGTGACTACCTGGGGCAGGGGGGTGAGCAGTTCTTC. This chain links TRBV6-1 with TRBJ2-1, with D possibly TRBD1 on 7 matching bases. Trimming stripped 3 bases from V and 9 bases from J, with 18 bases between. Germline CDR1 and CDR2: MNHNS and SASEGT. CDR3 size: 15 residues.